This T cell receptor (beta chain) was profiled in a study of T cells in Graves' hyperthyroidism and ophthalmopathy. For the study at large: The authors collected peripheral blood at initial diagnosis, before any treatment.

General study points: The model foresaw ophthalmopathy a median about 6.5 months prior to onset. Blood also showed most of the thyroid clonotypes that were expanded above 0.001.

This clonotype was seen repeatedly, ten times or more. Its antigen is unidentified. The CDR3 loop spans 14 amino acids. The germline V gene encodes CDR1 SGHAT and CDR2 FQNNGV. V trimming: 7 bases; J trimming: 5 bases; junction bases outside the gene matches: 3. RNA transcripts provided the source from which TCR beta CDR3 regions were amplified. A first-round RT-PCR of the TCR CDR3 used the HTBI primer set. TCRdb itself ran the multiplex PCR reads through MiXCR, one entry per CDR3 protein. Here the sample spans nearly 600,000 distinct CDR3 sequences, around 13% being singletons. The chain couples TRBV11-2 to TRBJ2-1, with 12 positions matching TRBD2. Sequenced: blood. This receptor was obtained from a woman aged 25 to 39 with Graves' hyperthyroidism that later progressed to Graves' ophthalmopathy. The CDR3 DNA reads TGTGCCAGCAAACTAGCGGGAGGCAACAATGAGCAGTTCTTC. Translation: CASKLAGGNNEQFF.